This is a list of T cell receptor beta chains from one sample in a study of blood T cell repertoires in COVID-19. Clones were sequenced by immunoSEQ multiplex PCR, and TCRdb holds only the in-frame ones, with some missing. The sample contains around 81,000 clones, about 86% of which appear only once. The sequenced sample was peripheral blood. All receptors come from a woman at least 80 years old with acute or convalescent COVID-19. Each CDR3 is given with its conserved first and last residue. The D gene is left open where the match is weak. Not all rows give a size; the values are once, few, many and, for expanded clones, a class.

V,size,J,D,DNA,CDR3
TRBV6-5,NA,TRBJ1-5,NA,TGTGCCAGCAGCCCCAATCGGGGGGGTCAGCCCCAGCATTTT,CASSPNRGGQPQHF
TRBV19,once,TRBJ2-5,NA,TGTGCCAGTAGTATTGTGGACTATGAGACCCAGTACTTC,CASSIVDYETQYF
TRBV6-5,NA,TRBJ2-1,TRBD2,TGTGCCACCCAGTTGGGCGGGGGGCGCACCAATGAGCAGTTCTTC,CATQLGGGRTNEQFF
TRBV5-4,NA,TRBJ2-3,TRBD1,TGTGCCAGCAGCCCCTCCGGGACAGCCACAGATACGCAGTATTTT,CASSPSGTATDTQYF
TRBV29-1,NA,TRBJ2-3,TRBD1,TGCAGCGCCACGGGACAGAAAACAGATACGCAGTATTTT,CSATGQKTDTQYF
TRBV10-3,NA,TRBJ1-1,NA,TGTGCCACGACAACTATTACCGGGACACCTGCTACTGAAGCTTTCTTT,CATTTITGTPATEAFF
TRBV29-1,once,TRBJ1-1,TRBD1,TGCAGCGTTGGGGACAGTTTGAACACTGAAGCTTTCTTT,CSVGDSLNTEAFF
TRBV5-1,NA,TRBJ2-3,NA,TGCGCCAGCAGCTTGGGGGGAGTTGGAGATACGCAGTATTTT,CASSLGGVGDTQYF
TRBV27,NA,TRBJ1-1,NA,TGTGCCAGCAGGCCATATTCAGACACTGAAGCTTTCTTT,CASRPYSDTEAFF
TRBV7-2,NA,TRBJ1-4,NA,TGTGCCAGCAGCCTCCTCGACGGGGGTGAAAAACTGTTTTTT,CASSLLDGGEKLFF
TRBV5-1,once,TRBJ2-1,TRBD2,TGCGCCAGCAGCTGGGGGACTAGCGGGGACAATGAGCAGTTCTTC,CASSWGTSGDNEQFF
TRBV3-1/TRBV3-2,NA,TRBJ1-5,NA,TGTGCCAGCAGCCAAGGGAGGGCAAATCAGCCCCAGCATTTT,CASSQGRANQPQHF
TRBV2,NA,TRBJ2-5,TRBD2,TGTGCCAGCGGGGCCAGCGGGGGTAGAGAGACCCAGTACTTC,CASGASGGRETQYF
TRBV7-7,NA,TRBJ2-5,NA,TGTGCTAGCAGCCTGCAGGGGCAAGAGACCCAGTACTTC,CASSLQGQETQYF
TRBV5-1,NA,TRBJ2-2,TRBD2,TGCGCCAGCAGCTCAAATAGCGGGAGTTCGGCCGGGGAGCTGTTTTTT,CASSSNSGSSAGELFF
TRBV2,NA,TRBJ2-7,TRBD1,TGTGCCAGCAGTACCGGGACAGGGATTCTAGCGCAGTACTTC,CASSTGTGILAQYF
TRBV24-1,NA,TRBJ2-3,NA,TGTGCCACCAGTGATTCTAGGACGGGAGGCACAGATACGCAGTATTTT,CATSDSRTGGTDTQYF
TRBV19,NA,TRBJ1-2,NA,TGTGCCAGTAGTATGATGGGGCCAACTTATGGCTACACCTTC,CASSMMGPTYGYTF
TRBV18,NA,TRBJ1-6,NA,TGTGCCAGCTCACCACAGACAGATTATAATTCACCCCTCCACTTT,CASSPQTDYNSPLHF
TRBV19,NA,TRBJ1-1,NA,TGTGCCAGTAGTAGAGGGATCGAGAAACCGAACACTGAAGCTTTCTTT,CASSRGIEKPNTEAFF
TRBV30,NA,TRBJ2-2,NA,TGTGCCTGTCTCAAACGGGTAAACACCGGGGAGCTGTTTTTT,CACLKRVNTGELFF
TRBV5-1,NA,TRBJ1-3,NA,TGCGCCAGCAGCTCCAGCAGGGGTGGAAACACCATATATTTT,CASSSSRGGNTIYF
TRBV7-9,NA,TRBJ2-7,TRBD1,TGTGCCAGCAGCTTAGGTGCCGGGACAGGGAGGTACGAGCAGTACTTC,CASSLGAGTGRYEQYF
TRBV5-8,NA,TRBJ2-1,NA,TGTGCCAGCATCCCCGGGACTGGGCGGAACAATGAGCAGTTCTTC,CASIPGTGRNNEQFF
TRBV21-1,NA,TRBJ2-2,NA,TGTGCCAGCAGCAAAACCCCACGGGGACTAGCGGGGCCCTCGGCCGGCACCGGGGAGCTGTTTTTT,CASSKTPRGLAGPSAGTGELFF